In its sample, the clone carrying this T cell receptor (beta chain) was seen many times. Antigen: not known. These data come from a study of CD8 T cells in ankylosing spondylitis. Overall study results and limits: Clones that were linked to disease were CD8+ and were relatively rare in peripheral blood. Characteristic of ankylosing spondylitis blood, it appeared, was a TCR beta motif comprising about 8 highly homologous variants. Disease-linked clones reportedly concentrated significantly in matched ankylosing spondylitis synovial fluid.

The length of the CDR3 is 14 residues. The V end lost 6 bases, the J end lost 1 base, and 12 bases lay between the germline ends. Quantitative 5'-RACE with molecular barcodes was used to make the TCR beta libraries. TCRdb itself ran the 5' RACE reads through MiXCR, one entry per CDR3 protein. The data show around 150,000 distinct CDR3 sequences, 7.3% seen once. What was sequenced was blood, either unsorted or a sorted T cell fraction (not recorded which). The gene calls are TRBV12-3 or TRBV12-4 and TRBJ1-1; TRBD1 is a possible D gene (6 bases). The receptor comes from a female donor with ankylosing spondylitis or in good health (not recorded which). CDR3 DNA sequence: TGTGCCAGCAGCGAGGGGGTAGCGAACACTGAAGCTTTCTTT. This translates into CASSEGVANTEAFF.